The present T cell receptor (beta chain) was sequenced within a study of spatial heterogeneity in lung cancer (dated by TCRdb to between 2018 and 2021). Concerning the study at large: Beta-chain transcripts were consistently detected in greater numbers than alpha-chain transcripts, which likely reflected higher beta-chain transcript abundance. In non-small cell lung cancer, the study made a quantitative comparison of TCR alpha and beta repertoires among multiple tumor regions, matched nontumor lung and blood. At surgery, both alpha and beta chains were TCR-sequenced in 200 to 250 tumor regions, some 64 matched nontumor lung samples and a few dozen PBMC samples. TCR repertoire features were related to nonsynonymous mutation counts determined by whole-exome sequencing of tumor tissue. In the raw uncorrected reads, each unique combination of TCR and UMI appeared on average more than ten times. Broad study findings and their caveats: Ubiquitous expanded tumor TCRs were found in blood more often at tumor resection than at routine follow-up. Additional single-cell paired TCR alpha and beta sequencing was considered necessary to confirm, at a functional level, the hypothesis that regional TCRs recognize regional mutations.

The germline V gene (reference sequence) gives CDR1 as GTSNPN and CDR2 as SVGIG. From the cysteine up to the phenylalanine, the CDR3 has a length of 15 residues. Left in the record is the CDR3 DNA by itself, 45 bases read in frame from the first base. V was cut back by 7 bases and J by 2 bases, leaving a gap of 19 bases between them. This clonotype counts as medium-sized (0.01 to 0.1%). Its recognized antigen is unknown. No clone much larger than this one lies a single base away; base qualities are absent. The library was produced with 5' RACE. The reads were generated on a NextSeq 500. To allow correction of PCR and sequencing errors, the TCR library protocol tagged every TCR cDNA molecule with a unique molecular identifier. The authors processed their data as follows. TCR identification, UMI-based error correction and CDR3 extraction were performed with Decombinator tools. TCRs above a frequency of 2 per 1,000, corresponding to the top 1% of the tumor frequency distribution, were defined as expanded. Renyi diversity was calculated using the R vegan package after each repertoire was subsampled 100 times to 5,000 TCRs. CDR3 similarity networks were constructed using string-kernel similarity of amino acid triplets, with links drawn between CDR3s whose pairwise similarity was above 0.82. TCRdb took the public reads, trimmed them with fastp at Q25, ran MiXCR for clone calling and kept in-frame beta chains. Each entry is one CDR3 protein sequence, shown with its most common DNA and genes. TCRdb's processing, not the authors', yielded these V and J calls. The sample includes some 17,000 distinct CDR3 sequences, with about 22% observed a single time. In total, the top ten clones hold over 15% of the sample.

The time point label on this specimen signifies: sample taken at primary tumor resection. For TCR sequencing, whole RNA was extracted from tumor and nontumor lung tissue, or from cryopreserved PBMC samples, and no cell sorting was done. The donors were approximately 70 patients from the lung TRACERx cohort who had early-stage, untreated non-small cell lung cancer. Only patients for whom sufficient RNA was available from at least two tumor regions were selected for TCR sequencing. Sample: PBMCs, taken at surgery. Recombination joined TRBV30 with TRBJ2-3, with the D gene possibly TRBD1 or TRBD2, each one fitting 6 bases. This sequence was found in a female donor with early-stage non-small cell lung cancer. The sequenced DNA: TGTGCCTATTCCCCGGGGGCCGGCTTCACAGATACGCAGTATTTT. Its protein reads: CAYSPGAGFTDTQYF.